This paragraph covers one TCR beta chain sequence. The source of the sample is a study of T-cell reconstitution after alpha-beta-depleted transplantation in children. It was with unique molecular identifiers that the TCRbeta library was prepared. Each CDR3 protein gets one entry after TCRdb re-called the PCR reads with MiXCR. The profile shows some 390,000 distinct CDR3 sequences, around 20% of them singletons. CDR1 is SGHVS and CDR2 is FQNEAQ in the germline V gene. With V trimmed by 5 bases and J by 8 bases, 12 bases remained unmatched. CDR3 length equals 16 residues. This receptor was obtained from a human donor who donated a stem cell graft to a child with acute myeloid leukemia. V and J are TRBV7-8 and TRBJ2-1; 10 nucleotides agree with TRBD2. Sequenced here: PBMCs from the stem cell graft donor, sampled from the stem cell graft. CDR3: CASSPRASGSRDEQFF. CDR3 nucleotide sequence: TGTGCCAGCAGCCCGCGGGCTAGCGGGAGTCGCGATGAGCAGTTCTTC.